These T cell receptor beta chains were read from a single sample in a study of blood T cell repertoires in COVID-19. The repertoire was sequenced with immunoSEQ multiplex PCR; TCRdb's copy has only in-frame clones and lacks some. The sample includes about 130,000 clones, around 89% seen only once; the top ten take around 19%. Sequenced material: peripheral blood. The source of these receptors is a man in his fifties with active or convalescent COVID-19. Both conserved end residues are part of each CDR3. A clone size is listed for some rows: how often the clone was seen (once, few, many), or a class if it is expanded.

size: .; J: TRBJ2-5; length: 17; V: TRBV5-8; CDR3: CASSLVVVWAGQETQYF
size: .; J: TRBJ2-7; length: 11; V: TRBV30; CDR3: CAWSLGSEQYF
size: .; J: TRBJ1-2; length: 14; V: TRBV6-5; CDR3: CASSPDERSRGYTF
size: .; J: TRBJ2-1; length: 14; V: TRBV19; CDR3: CASSITGRVNEQFF
size: .; J: TRBJ1-5; length: 18; V: TRBV24-1; CDR3: CATSGSGTGVSGNQPQHF
size: .; J: TRBJ1-4; length: 14; V: TRBV6-5; CDR3: CASRGGTDNEKLFF
size: .; J: TRBJ2-3; length: 15; V: TRBV28; CDR3: CASSSRDRAPLAQYF
size: .; J: TRBJ2-3; length: 14; V: TRBV5-4; CDR3: CASRREGHADTQYF
size: .; J: TRBJ2-3; length: 15; V: TRBV4-2; CDR3: CASSQVGTGEDTQYF
size: .; J: TRBJ1-3; length: 11; V: TRBV12-3/TRBV12-4; CDR3: CASSEQNTIYF
size: few; J: TRBJ2-7; length: 14; V: TRBV6-5; CDR3: CASSYQRTSYEQYF
size: .; J: TRBJ2-7; length: 14; V: TRBV3-1/TRBV3-2; CDR3: CASSQVVGRGEQYF